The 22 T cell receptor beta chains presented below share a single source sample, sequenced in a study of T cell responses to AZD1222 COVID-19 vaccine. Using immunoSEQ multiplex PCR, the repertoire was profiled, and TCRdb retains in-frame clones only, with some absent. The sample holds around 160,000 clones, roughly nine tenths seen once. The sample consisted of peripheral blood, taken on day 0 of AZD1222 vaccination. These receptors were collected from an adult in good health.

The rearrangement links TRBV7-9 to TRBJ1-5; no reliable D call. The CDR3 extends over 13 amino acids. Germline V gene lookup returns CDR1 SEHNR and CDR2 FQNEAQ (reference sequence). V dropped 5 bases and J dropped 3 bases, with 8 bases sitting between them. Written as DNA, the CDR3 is TGTGCCAGCAGCCGAGCGTACAATCAGCCCCAGCATTTT. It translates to CASSRAYNQPQHF.

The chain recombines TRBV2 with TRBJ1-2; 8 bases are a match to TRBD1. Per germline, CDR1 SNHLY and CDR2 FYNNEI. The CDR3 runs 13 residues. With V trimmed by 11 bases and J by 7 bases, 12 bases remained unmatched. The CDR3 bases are TGTGCCGGACGGTTACAGGGGGTTCGTGGCTACACCTTC. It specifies CAGRLQGVRGYTF.

The CDR3 spells CASSYGQGARGYTF. CDR3 coding DNA: TGTGCCAGCAGTTATGGACAGGGAGCGAGGGGCTACACCTTC. V is TRBV28 and J is TRBJ1-2; TRBD1 aligns across 8 bases. The germline CDR1 and CDR2 sequences are MDHEN and SYDVKM. CDR3 size: 14 residues. J was trimmed by 8 bases and V by 4 bases; bases with no gene match: 9.

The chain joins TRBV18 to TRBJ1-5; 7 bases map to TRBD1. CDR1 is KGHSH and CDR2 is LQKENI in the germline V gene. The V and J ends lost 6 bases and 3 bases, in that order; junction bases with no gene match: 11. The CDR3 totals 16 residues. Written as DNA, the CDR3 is TGTGCCAGCTCGGCCAGCACAGGGACAGTCAATCAGCCCCAGCATTTT. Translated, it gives CASSASTGTVNQPQHF.

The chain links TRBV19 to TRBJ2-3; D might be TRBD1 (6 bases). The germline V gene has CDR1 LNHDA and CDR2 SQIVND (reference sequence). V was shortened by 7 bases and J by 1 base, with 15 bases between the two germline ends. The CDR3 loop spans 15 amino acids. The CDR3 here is CASTDRPGGTDTQYF. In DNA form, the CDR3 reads TGTGCCAGTACCGATCGGCCAGGGGGCACAGATACGCAGTATTTT.

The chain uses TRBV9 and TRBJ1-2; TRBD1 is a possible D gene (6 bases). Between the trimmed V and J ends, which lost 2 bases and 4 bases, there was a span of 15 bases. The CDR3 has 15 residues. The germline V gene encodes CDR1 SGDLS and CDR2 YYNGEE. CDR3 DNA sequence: TGTGCCAGCAGCGTGGGGGACACCAAAGTCTATGGCTACACCTTC. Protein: CASSVGDTKVYGYTF.

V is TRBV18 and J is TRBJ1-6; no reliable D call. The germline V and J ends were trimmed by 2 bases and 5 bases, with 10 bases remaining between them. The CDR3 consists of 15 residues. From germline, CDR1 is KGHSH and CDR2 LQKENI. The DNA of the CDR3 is TGTGCCAGCTCACCATTGGGGAGGCATAATTCACCCCTCCACTTT. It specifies CASSPLGRHNSPLHF.

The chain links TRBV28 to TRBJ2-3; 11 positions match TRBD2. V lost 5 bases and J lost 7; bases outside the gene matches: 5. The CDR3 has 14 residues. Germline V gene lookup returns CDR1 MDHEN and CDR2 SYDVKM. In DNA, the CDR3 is TGTGCCAGCAGTAATCTAGCGGGAGGATATACGCAGTATTTT. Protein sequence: CASSNLAGGYTQYF.

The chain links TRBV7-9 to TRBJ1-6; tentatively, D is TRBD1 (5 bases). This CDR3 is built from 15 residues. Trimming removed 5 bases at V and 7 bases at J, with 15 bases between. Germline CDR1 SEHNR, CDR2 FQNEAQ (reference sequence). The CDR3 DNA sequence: TGTGCCAGCAGCGTTTCGGGGCAAAACAATTCACCCCTCCACTTT. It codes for CASSVSGQNNSPLHF. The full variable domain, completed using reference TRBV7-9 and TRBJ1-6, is DTGVSQNPRHKITKRGQNVTFRCDPISEHNRLYWYRQTLGQGPEFLTYFQNEAQLEKSRLLSDRFSAERPKGSFSTLEIQRTEQGDSAMYLCASSVSGQNNSPLHFGNGTRLTVT.

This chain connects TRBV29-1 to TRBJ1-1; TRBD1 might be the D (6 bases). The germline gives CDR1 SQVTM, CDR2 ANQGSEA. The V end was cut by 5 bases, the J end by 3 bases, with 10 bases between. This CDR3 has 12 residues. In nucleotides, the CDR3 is TGCAGCGTTCTAGGGGGGGACACTGAAGCTTTCTTT. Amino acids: CSVLGGDTEAFF.

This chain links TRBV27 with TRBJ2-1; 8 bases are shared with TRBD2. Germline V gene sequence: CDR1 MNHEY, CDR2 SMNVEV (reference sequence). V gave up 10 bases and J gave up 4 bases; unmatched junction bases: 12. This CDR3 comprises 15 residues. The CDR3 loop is CATYRLATSYNEQFF. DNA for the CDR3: TGTGCCACCTATCGACTAGCGACATCGTACAATGAGCAGTTCTTC.

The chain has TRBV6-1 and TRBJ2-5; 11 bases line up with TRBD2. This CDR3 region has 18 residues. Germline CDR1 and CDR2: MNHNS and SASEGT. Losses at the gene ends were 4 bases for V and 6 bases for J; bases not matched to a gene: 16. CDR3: CASSGGSGRAAIKKTQYF. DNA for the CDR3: TGTGCCAGCAGTGGGGGTAGCGGGAGGGCCGCTATCAAAAAGACCCAGTACTTC.

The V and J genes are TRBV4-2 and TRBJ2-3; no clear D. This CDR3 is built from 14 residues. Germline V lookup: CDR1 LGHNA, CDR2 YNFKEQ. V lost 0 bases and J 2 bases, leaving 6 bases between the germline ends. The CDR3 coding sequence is TGTGCCAGCAGCCAAGAACAGTTCACAGATACGCAGTATTTT. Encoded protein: CASSQEQFTDTQYF.

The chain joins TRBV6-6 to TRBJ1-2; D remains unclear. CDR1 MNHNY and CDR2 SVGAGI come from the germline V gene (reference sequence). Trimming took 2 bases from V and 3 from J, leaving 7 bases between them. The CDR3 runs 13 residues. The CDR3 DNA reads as TGTGCCAGCAGTTACCGGGTTGACTATGGCTACACCTTC. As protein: CASSYRVDYGYTF.

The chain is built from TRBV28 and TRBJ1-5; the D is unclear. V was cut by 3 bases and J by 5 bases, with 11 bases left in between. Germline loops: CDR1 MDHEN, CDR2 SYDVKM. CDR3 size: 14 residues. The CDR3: CASSFRQEHQPQHF. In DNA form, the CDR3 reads TGTGCCAGCAGTTTCCGACAAGAGCATCAGCCCCAGCATTTT.

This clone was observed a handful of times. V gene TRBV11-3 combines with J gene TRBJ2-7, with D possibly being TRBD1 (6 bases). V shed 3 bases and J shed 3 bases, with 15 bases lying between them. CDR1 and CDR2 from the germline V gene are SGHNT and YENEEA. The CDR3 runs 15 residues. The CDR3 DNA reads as TGTGCCAGCAGCTTCCATCGGGACACCCGCTACGAGCAGTACTTC. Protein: CASSFHRDTRYEQYF.

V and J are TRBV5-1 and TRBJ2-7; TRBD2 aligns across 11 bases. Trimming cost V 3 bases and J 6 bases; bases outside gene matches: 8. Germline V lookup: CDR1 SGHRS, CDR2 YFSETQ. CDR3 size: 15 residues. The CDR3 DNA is TGCGCCAGCAGCTACACTAGCGGGGGTTTTGGCGAGCAGTACTTC. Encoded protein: CASSYTSGGFGEQYF.

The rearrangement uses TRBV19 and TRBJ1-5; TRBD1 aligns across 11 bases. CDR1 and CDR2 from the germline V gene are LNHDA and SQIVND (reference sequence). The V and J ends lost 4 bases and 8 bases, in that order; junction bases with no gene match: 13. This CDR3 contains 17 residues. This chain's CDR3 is CASSTGTGGHTLKPQHF. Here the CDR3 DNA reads TGTGCCAGTAGTACTGGGACAGGGGGACACACTTTGAAGCCCCAGCATTTT.

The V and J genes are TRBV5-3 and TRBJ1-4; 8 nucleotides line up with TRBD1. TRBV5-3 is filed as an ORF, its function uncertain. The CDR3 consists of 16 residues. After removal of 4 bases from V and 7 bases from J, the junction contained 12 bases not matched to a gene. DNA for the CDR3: TGTGCCAGAAGCCGGACAGGGACCGAGGCAGTTGAAAAACTGTTTTTT. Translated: CARSRTGTEAVEKLFF.

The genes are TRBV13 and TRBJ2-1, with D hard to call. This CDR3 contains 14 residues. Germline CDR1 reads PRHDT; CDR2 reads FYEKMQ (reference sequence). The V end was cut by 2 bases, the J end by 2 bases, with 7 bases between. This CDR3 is CASSLRNTYNEQFF. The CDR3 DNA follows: TGTGCCAGCAGCTTACGTAACACCTACAATGAGCAGTTCTTC.

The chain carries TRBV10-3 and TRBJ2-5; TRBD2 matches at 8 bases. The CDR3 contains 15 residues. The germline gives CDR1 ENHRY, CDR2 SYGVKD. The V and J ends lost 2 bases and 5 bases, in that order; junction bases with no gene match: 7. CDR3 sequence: CAISEIQRGRETQYF. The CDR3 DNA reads TGTGCCATCAGTGAGATTCAGCGGGGGAGGGAGACCCAGTACTTC.

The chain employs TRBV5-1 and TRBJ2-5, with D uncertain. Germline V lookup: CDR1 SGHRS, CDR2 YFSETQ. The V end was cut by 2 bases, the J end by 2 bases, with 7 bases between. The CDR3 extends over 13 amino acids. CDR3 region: CASSFSGQETQYF. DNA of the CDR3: TGCGCCAGCAGCTTCTCCGGACAAGAGACCCAGTACTTC.